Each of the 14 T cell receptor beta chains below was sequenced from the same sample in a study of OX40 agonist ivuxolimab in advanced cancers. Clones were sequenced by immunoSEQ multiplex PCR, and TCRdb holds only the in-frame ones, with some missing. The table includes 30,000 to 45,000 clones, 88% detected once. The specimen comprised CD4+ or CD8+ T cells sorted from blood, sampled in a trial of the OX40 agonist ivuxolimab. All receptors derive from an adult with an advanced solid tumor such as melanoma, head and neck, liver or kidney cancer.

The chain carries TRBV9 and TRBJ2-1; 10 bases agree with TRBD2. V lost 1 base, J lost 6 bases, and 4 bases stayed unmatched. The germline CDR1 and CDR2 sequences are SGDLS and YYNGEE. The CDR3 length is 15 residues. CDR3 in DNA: TGTGCCAGCAGCGTAAGGCTAGCGGGAGTCAATGAGCAGTTCTTC. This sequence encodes CASSVRLAGVNEQFF.

CDR3 coding DNA: TGCAGTGTTAGACTAGCGGGAGCCTACGAGCAGTACTTC. Amino acids: CSVRLAGAYEQYF. The rearrangement uses TRBV29-1 and TRBJ2-7, with TRBD2 matching over 12 bases. Germline V gives CDR1 SQVTM, CDR2 ANQGSEA. The CDR3 loop spans 13 amino acids.

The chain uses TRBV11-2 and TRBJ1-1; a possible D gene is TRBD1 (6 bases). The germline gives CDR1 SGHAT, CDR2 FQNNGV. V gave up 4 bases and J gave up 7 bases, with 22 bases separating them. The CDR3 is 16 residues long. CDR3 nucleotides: TGTGCCAGCAGCTCAGGTTGGGGGGGCACAAACCGTGAAGCTTTCTTT. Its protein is CASSSGWGGTNREAFF.

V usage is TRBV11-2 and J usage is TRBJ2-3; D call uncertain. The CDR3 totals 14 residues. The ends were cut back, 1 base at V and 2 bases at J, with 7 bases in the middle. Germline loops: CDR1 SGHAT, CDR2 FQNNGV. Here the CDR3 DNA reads TGTGCCAGCAGCTTAGTACCATACACAGATACGCAGTATTTT. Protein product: CASSLVPYTDTQYF.

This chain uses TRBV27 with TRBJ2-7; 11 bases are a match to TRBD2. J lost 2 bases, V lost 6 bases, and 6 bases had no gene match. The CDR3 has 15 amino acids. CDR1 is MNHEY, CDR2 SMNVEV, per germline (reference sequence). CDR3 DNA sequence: TGTGCCAGCAGCTTGGGACTAGCGGTAACCTACGAGCAGTACTTC. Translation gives CASSLGLAVTYEQYF.

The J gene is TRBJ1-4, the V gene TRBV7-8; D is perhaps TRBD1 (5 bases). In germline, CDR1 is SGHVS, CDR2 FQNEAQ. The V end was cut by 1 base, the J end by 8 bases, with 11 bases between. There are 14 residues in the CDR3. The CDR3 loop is CASSLDGAMEKLFF. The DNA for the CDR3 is TGTGCCAGCAGCTTAGACGGGGCGATGGAAAAACTGTTTTTT.

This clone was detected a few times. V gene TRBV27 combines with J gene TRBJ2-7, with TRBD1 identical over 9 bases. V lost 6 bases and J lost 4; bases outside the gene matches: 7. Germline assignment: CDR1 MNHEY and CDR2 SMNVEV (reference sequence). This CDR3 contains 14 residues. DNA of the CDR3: TGTGCCAGCAGCCTGGGACAGGGCGGATACGAGCAGTACTTC. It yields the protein CASSLGQGGYEQYF.

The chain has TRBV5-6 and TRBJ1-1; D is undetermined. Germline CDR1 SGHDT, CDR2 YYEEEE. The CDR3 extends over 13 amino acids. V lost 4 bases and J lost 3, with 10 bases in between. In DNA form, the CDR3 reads TGTGCCAGCAGCCGTGCGGCAGACACTGAAGCTTTCTTT. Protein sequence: CASSRAADTEAFF.

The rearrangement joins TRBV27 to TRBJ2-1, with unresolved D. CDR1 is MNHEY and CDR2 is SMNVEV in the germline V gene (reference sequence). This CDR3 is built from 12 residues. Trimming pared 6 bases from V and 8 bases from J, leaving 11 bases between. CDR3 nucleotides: TGTGCCAGCAGATCCCTGGCTTATGAGCAGTTCTTC. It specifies CASRSLAYEQFF.

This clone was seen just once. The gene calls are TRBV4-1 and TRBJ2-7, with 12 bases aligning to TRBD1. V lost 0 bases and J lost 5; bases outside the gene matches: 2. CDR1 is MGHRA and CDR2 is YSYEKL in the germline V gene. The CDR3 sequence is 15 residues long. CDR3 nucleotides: TGCGCCAGCAGCCAAGAGCGGGACAGGGGGCACGAGCAGTACTTC. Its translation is CASSQERDRGHEQYF.

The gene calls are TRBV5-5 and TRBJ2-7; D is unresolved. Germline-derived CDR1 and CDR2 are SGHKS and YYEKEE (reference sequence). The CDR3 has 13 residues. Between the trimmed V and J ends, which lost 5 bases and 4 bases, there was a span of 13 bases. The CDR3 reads CASSMTWEYEQYF. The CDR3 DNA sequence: TGTGCCAGCAGTATGACTTGGGAATACGAGCAGTACTTC.

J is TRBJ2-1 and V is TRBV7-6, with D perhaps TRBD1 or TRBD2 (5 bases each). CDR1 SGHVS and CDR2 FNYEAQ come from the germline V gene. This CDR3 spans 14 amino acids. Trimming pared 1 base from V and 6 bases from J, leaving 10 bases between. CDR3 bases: TGTGCCAGCAGCTTAGGGGGGTCGGTCAATGAGCAGTTCTTC. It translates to CASSLGGSVNEQFF.

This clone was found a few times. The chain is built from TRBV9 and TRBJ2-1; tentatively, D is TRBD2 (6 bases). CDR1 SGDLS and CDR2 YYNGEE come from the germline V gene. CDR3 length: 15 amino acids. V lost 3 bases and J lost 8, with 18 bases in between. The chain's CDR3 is CASSGDWGVAHEQFF. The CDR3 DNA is TGTGCCAGCAGCGGGGACTGGGGTGTAGCTCATGAGCAGTTCTTC.

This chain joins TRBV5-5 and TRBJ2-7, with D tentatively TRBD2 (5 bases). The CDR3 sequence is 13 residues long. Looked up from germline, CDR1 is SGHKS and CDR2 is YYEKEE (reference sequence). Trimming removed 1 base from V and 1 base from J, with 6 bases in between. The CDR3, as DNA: TGTGCCAGCAGCTTGTGGACTTCCTACGAGCAGTACTTC. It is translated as CASSLWTSYEQYF. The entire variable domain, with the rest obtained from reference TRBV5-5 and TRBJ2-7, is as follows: DAGVTQSPTHLIKTRGQQVTLRCSPISGHKSVSWYQQVLGQGPQFIFQYYEKEERGRGNFPDRFSARQFPNYSSELNVNALLLGDSALYLCASSLWTSYEQYFGPGTRLTVT.